This entry lists 26 T cell receptor beta chains sequenced from one sample in a study of T cell repertoires in cytomegalovirus infection. These TCRs' antigens remain unknown. TCRdb recomputed calls from the reads with MiXCR, one row per CDR3 protein. Among under 150,000 distinct CDR3 sequences, around 30% were seen once, and the ten largest hold roughly 40%. The specimen comprised CD8+ T cells from cultured PBMCs, sampled from culture after CMV antigen stimulation. The source is a human donor in good health (CMV status not recorded). Some clones in this sample may be carry-over from other donors' samples.

A few counts support this clonotype. J is TRBJ2-1 and V is TRBV19; 9 bases are shared with TRBD1. The CDR3 extends over 13 amino acids. Trimming removed 7 bases from V and 8 bases from J; junction bases left unmatched: 6. Germline V gene data show CDR1 as LNHDA and CDR2 as SQIVND (reference sequence). The CDR3 loop reads CASNTGGMHEQFF. CDR3 coding DNA: TGTGCCAGTAATACAGGGGGCATGCATGAGCAGTTCTTC.

This clonotype was seen a few times. The rearrangement joins TRBV19 to TRBJ2-2; D is possibly TRBD2 (7 bases). The CDR3 runs 18 residues. Germline V CDR1 and CDR2: LNHDA, SQIVND (reference sequence). Trimming removed 6 bases from V and 0 bases from J, with 20 bases in between. The CDR3: CASSGGPEKISNTGELFF. CDR3 bases: TGTGCCAGTAGCGGGGGGCCGGAAAAAATTTCGAACACCGGGGAGCTGTTTTTT.

The J gene is TRBJ2-1, the V gene TRBV12-3 or TRBV12-4; either TRBD1 or TRBD2 may supply D (6 bases each). Trimming removed 4 bases from V and 6 bases from J, with 13 bases in between. The CDR3 runs 14 residues. CDR3 in amino acids: CASSWGAPPNEQFF. The DNA of the CDR3 is TGTGCCAGCAGTTGGGGGGCCCCGCCCAATGAGCAGTTCTTC.

The gene calls are TRBV12-3 or TRBV12-4 and TRBJ1-3, with TRBD1 matching 7 bases. The V gene end was trimmed by 5 bases and the J gene end by 1 base; junction bases not matched to a gene: 5. This CDR3 spans 15 amino acids. The CDR3 DNA reads as TGTGCCAGCAGTACCGAACAGGGGTCTGGAAACACCATATATTTT. This gives the protein CASSTEQGSGNTIYF.

This chain joins TRBV20-1 and TRBJ2-3, with 13 positions matching TRBD2. The V gene end was trimmed by 0 bases and the J gene end by 1 base; junction bases not matched to a gene: 10. CDR3 size: 19 residues. Germline V lookup: CDR1 DFQATT, CDR2 SNEGSKA (reference sequence). CDR3 sequence: CSARDPRLAGGWGTDTQYF. The CDR3 nucleotides are TGCAGTGCTAGAGATCCACGACTAGCGGGGGGATGGGGCACAGATACGCAGTATTTT.

V usage is TRBV12-3 or TRBV12-4 and J usage is TRBJ2-1; 7 nucleotides match TRBD2. The CDR3 is 15 residues long. Trimming took 0 bases from V and 4 from J; bases not matched to a gene: 3. The CDR3 reads CASSLAPGGYNEQFF. DNA of the CDR3: TGTGCCAGCAGTTTAGCTCCCGGGGGGTACAATGAGCAGTTCTTC.

The chain carries TRBV5-1 and TRBJ2-1, with 9 bases lining up with TRBD1. The V gene end was trimmed by 2 bases and the J gene end by 3 bases; junction bases not matched to a gene: 6. CDR1 and CDR2 (germline): SGHRS, YFSETQ. The CDR3 sequence is 16 residues long. CDR3 loop: CASSLSGTGNYNEQFF. The DNA of the CDR3 is TGCGCCAGCAGCTTATCCGGGACAGGGAACTACAATGAGCAGTTCTTC.

In this sample, this clonotype turned up a few times. One end of the junction varies from germline; a read error may be responsible. The J gene is TRBJ2-6, the V gene TRBV28; D is possibly TRBD1 or TRBD2 (5 bases each). In germline, CDR1 is MDHEN, CDR2 SYDVKM. This CDR3 contains 17 residues. The CDR3 DNA reads as TGTGCCAGCAGTTTAATCCGGGGCGCCTCTAGGGCCAACGTCCTGACTTTC. It is translated as CASSLIRGASRANVLTF.

The rearrangement uses TRBV7-6 and TRBJ1-1; possibly TRBD1 for D (6 bases). Deletions cut 5 bases from V and 6 bases from J, with 22 bases between. Germline-derived CDR1 and CDR2 are SGHVS and FNYEAQ. The CDR3 is 16 amino acids. In nucleotides, the CDR3 is TGTGCCAGCAGCCAAACAGCTCAGGGGATGGCTGCTGAAGCTTTCTTT. It yields the protein CASSQTAQGMAAEAFF.

This chain links TRBV27 with TRBJ2-2; D ambiguous. The CDR3 loop spans 14 amino acids. V lost 3 bases to trimming and J lost 1 base, with 6 bases between them. Germline V gene lookup returns CDR1 MNHEY and CDR2 SMNVEV (reference sequence). This CDR3 is CASSFRVNTGELFF. As DNA, the CDR3 is TGTGCCAGCAGTTTCCGGGTGAACACCGGGGAGCTGTTTTTT.

The rearrangement joins TRBV4-1 to TRBJ2-3; D perhaps matches TRBD1 (5 bases). Trimming took off 4 bases at V and 3 bases at J, with 14 bases between the two ends. The germline V gene has CDR1 MGHRA and CDR2 YSYEKL. This CDR3 spans 15 amino acids. CDR3 sequence (DNA): TGCGCCAGCAGCCCCCGCGTAGGGGTTACAGATACGCAGTATTTT. Its protein product is CASSPRVGVTDTQYF.

There are a few counts of this clonotype. The chain links TRBV27 to TRBJ2-1; D is possibly TRBD1 (5 bases). The CDR3 consists of 13 residues. V was clipped by 6 bases and J by 4 bases, with 10 bases between them. Germline lookup yields CDR1 MNHEY and CDR2 SMNVEV (reference sequence). The DNA of the CDR3 is TGTGCCAGCAGCCTGGACAATTACAATGAGCAGTTCTTC. This gives the protein CASSLDNYNEQFF.

The CDR3 coding sequence is TGTGCCAGCAGGACGGGGCTAACAGGGCGCAATGAGCAGTTCTTC. Protein: CASRTGLTGRNEQFF. The chain couples TRBV7-9 to TRBJ2-1, with D perhaps matching TRBD1 (6 bases). The ends were cut back, 6 bases at V and 6 bases at J, with 18 bases in the middle. Germline V gene data show CDR1 as SEHNR and CDR2 as FQNEAQ (reference sequence). This CDR3 has 15 amino acids.

The genes are TRBV15 and TRBJ2-3; D unresolved. The CDR3 is 15 residues long. V shed 1 base and J shed 1 base, with 9 bases lying between them. The germline V gene encodes CDR1 LNHNV and CDR2 YYDKDF (reference sequence). The CDR3 bases are TGTGCCACCAGCAGAGGGTTGGGTCGCACAGATACGCAGTATTTT. Its translation is CATSRGLGRTDTQYF.

Turning to this clonotype: With a much larger clone just one base away, this may be a read error. V is TRBV7-2 and J is TRBJ1-1; no definite D call. The CDR3 has 13 amino acids. Trimming took off 4 bases at V and 7 bases at J, with 13 bases between the two ends. Germline CDR1 reads SGHTA; CDR2 reads FQGNSA. The CDR3 bases are TGTGCCAGCAGCTGTAGCCGGATGGGTGAAGCTTTCTTT. As protein: CASSCSRMGEAFF.

A single count supports this clonotype. V gene TRBV6-8 combines with J gene TRBJ2-7; 9 nucleotides agree with TRBD1. CDR3 length equals 13 residues. CDR1 and CDR2 (germline): MNHGY, SAAAGT. J was trimmed by 4 bases and V by 8 bases; bases with no gene match: 6. The CDR3 DNA reads TGTGCCAGCGCCGGACAGGGGAAGTACGAGCAGTACTTC. Translated: CASAGQGKYEQYF.

This clonotype was counted between two and nine times. This chain joins TRBV29-1 and TRBJ2-1; D is undetermined. The CDR3 spans 14 residues. Germline V lookup: CDR1 SQVTM, CDR2 ANQGSEA. V was pared by 4 bases and J by 0 bases, with 10 bases between. CDR3 sequence (DNA): TGCAGCGTTGGTAGGGTCGGCTCCTACAATGAGCAGTTCTTC. It is translated as CSVGRVGSYNEQFF.

This clonotype was detected only a few times. The chain uses TRBV5-1 and TRBJ2-7, with D hard to call. Germline loops: CDR1 SGHRS, CDR2 YFSETQ. The CDR3 contains 13 residues. V lost 4 bases and J lost 5, with 13 bases in between. The DNA for the CDR3 is TGCGCCAGCAGCACCGATAGCCCCAACGAGCAGTACTTC. As protein: CASSTDSPNEQYF.

The chain joins TRBV12-3 or TRBV12-4 to TRBJ1-1; D is unresolved. This CDR3 comprises 13 residues. V lost 6 bases and J lost 10, with 18 bases in between. CDR3 nucleotide sequence: TGTGCCAGCAGACCCGGGCCCCCGGAGCCAGCTTTCTTT. Translated: CASRPGPPEPAFF.

V usage is TRBV14 and J usage is TRBJ2-2, with 7 bases fitting TRBD1. J gave up 2 bases and V 4 bases, and 7 bases lay outside the gene matches. The CDR3 has 16 residues. CDR1 is SGHDN and CDR2 is FVKESK in the germline V gene. For the CDR3, the DNA is TGTGCCAGCAGCCTTACGGGACAGTTTAACACCGGGGAGCTGTTTTTT. Protein product: CASSLTGQFNTGELFF.

The table lists this clonotype with a few counts. The chain combines TRBV11-2 with TRBJ2-3; D is possibly TRBD1 (5 bases). Germline loops: CDR1 SGHAT, CDR2 FQNNGV. The CDR3 spans 15 residues. V lost 1 base and J lost 4, with 12 bases in between. CDR3 nucleotide sequence: TGTGCCAGCAGCTTAGTCAGGGCCCCCCCAGATACGCAGTATTTT. Protein sequence: CASSLVRAPPDTQYF.

This clonotype was seen a few times. CDR3 coding DNA: TGTGCCAGCAGCTTAGTTAGACTAGCGGGGCACGACCAAGAGACCCAGTACTTC. As protein: CASSLVRLAGHDQETQYF. The V gene is TRBV7-6, the J gene TRBJ2-5; 11 positions match TRBD2. Germline trimming cut 1 base from V and 0 bases from J; bases unmatched to any gene: 7. Germline CDR1 is SGHVS and CDR2 is FNYEAQ. The CDR3 consists of 18 residues.

This clonotype has just a few counts. This sequence joins TRBV6-5 and TRBJ1-2; TRBD1 is a possible D gene (5 bases). V was pared by 10 bases and J by 4 bases, with 16 bases between. CDR1 and CDR2 from the germline V gene are MNHEY and SVGAGI. The CDR3 runs to 13 residues. DNA of the CDR3: TGTGCCACGGGGGGTGGCTGGGGCTATGGCTACACCTTC. This sequence encodes CATGGGWGYGYTF.

In this sample, this clonotype turned up a few times. This chain links TRBV7-9 with TRBJ2-3; either TRBD1 or TRBD2 may fit D (6 bases each). The CDR3 totals 16 residues. V was pared by 2 bases and J by 5 bases, with 17 bases between. Germline V gives CDR1 SEHNR, CDR2 FQNEAQ (reference sequence). The CDR3 DNA is TGTGCCAGCAGCTTAAGGGGATTCGGAGGGGGAGATACGCAGTATTTT. Translating it yields CASSLRGFGGGDTQYF.

This clonotype is judged medium-sized. This chain joins TRBV19 and TRBJ2-1, with a possible D match to TRBD2 (5 bases). The CDR3 sequence is 14 residues long. Germline CDR1 and CDR2: LNHDA and SQIVND (reference sequence). Trimming removed 3 bases from V and 3 bases from J, with 9 bases in between. The CDR3 nucleotides are TGTGCCAGTAGTATGCGGACTCGCTACAATGAGCAGTTCTTC. Amino acids: CASSMRTRYNEQFF.

This clonotype was found a few times. The chain carries TRBV5-6 and TRBJ2-7; 15 bases align to TRBD2. The V gene end was trimmed by 4 bases and the J gene end by 6 bases; junction bases not matched to a gene: 11. The germline V gene encodes CDR1 SGHDT and CDR2 YYEEEE. The CDR3 covers 17 residues. The CDR3 is CASSHLGLAGGLVEQYF. In DNA form, the CDR3 reads TGTGCCAGCAGCCATCTGGGACTAGCGGGGGGACTGGTCGAGCAGTACTTC.